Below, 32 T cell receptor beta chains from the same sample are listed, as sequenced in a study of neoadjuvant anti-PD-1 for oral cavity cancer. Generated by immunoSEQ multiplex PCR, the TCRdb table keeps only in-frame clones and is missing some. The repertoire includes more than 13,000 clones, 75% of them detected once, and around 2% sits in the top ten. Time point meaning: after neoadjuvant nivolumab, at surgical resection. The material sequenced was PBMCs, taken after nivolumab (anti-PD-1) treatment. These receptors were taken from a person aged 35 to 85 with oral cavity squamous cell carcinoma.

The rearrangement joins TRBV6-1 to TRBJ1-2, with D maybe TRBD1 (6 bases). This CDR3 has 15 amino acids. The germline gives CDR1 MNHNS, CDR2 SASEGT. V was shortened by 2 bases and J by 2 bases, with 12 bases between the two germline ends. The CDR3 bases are TGTGCCAGCAGTGAACTCCCCGGACAGAACTATGGCTACACCTTC. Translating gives CASSELPGQNYGYTF.

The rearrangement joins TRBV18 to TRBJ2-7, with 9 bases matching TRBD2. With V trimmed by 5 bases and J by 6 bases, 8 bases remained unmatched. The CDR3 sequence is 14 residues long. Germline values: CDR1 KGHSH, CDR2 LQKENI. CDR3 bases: TGTGCCAGCTCATCAAGTAGCGGGAGAGGCGAGCAGTACTTC. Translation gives CASSSSSGRGEQYF.

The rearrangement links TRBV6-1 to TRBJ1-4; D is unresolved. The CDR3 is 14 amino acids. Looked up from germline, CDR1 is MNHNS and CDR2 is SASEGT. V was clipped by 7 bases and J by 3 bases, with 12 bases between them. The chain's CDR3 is CASILGGSNEKLFF. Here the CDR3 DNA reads TGTGCCAGCATCCTCGGCGGGTCTAATGAAAAACTGTTTTTT.

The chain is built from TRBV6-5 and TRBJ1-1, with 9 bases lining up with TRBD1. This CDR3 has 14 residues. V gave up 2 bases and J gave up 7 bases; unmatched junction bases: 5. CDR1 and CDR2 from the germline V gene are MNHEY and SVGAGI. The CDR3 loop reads CASSYGQGLGEAFF. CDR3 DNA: TGTGCCAGCAGTTACGGACAGGGGCTAGGTGAAGCTTTCTTT.

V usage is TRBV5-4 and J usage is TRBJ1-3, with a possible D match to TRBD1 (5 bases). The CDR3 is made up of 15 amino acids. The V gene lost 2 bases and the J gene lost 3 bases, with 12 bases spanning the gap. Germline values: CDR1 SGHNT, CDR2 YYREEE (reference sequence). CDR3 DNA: TGTGCCAGCAGCTTTAATGGTAGGGGTGGAAACACCATATATTTT. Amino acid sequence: CASSFNGRGGNTIYF.

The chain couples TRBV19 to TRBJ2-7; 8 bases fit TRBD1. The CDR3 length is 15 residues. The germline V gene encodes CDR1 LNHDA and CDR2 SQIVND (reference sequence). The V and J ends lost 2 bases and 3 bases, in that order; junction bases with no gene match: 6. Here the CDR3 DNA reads TGTGCCAGTAGTATAATAAGGACAGGGCGCTACGAGCAGTACTTC. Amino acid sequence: CASSIIRTGRYEQYF.

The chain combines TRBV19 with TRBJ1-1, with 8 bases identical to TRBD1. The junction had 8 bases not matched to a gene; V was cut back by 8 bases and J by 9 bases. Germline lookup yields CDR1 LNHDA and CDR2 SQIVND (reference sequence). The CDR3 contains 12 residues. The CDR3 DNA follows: TGTGCCAGTTTCAGGGGGCACCTGAAAGCTTTCTTT. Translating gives CASFRGHLKAFF.

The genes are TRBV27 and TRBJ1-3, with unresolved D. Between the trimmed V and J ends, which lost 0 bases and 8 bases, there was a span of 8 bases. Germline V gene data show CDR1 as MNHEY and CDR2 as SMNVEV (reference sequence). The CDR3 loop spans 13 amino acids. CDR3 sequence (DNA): TGTGCCAGCAGTTTATCTTATGGCGACACCATATATTTT. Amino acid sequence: CASSLSYGDTIYF.

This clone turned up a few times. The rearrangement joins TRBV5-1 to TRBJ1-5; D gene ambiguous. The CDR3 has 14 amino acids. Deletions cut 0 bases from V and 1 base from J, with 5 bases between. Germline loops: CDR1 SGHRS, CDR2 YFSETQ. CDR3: CASSLGTSNQPQHF. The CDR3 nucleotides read TGCGCCAGCAGCTTGGGTACGAGCAATCAGCCCCAGCATTTT.

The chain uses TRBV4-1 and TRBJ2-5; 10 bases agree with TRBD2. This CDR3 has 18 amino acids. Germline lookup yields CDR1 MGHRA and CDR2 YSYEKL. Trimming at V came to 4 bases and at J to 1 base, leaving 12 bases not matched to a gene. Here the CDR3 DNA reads TGCGCCAGCAGCCGTACACCGCCACTAGCGGGAATCCAAGAGACCCAGTACTTC. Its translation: CASSRTPPLAGIQETQYF.

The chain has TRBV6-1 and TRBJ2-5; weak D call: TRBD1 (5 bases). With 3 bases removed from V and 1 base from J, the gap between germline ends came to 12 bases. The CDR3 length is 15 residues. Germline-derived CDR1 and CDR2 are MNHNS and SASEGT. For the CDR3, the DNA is TGTGCCAGCAGTGACACAGACAGAATCCAAGAGACCCAGTACTTC. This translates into CASSDTDRIQETQYF.

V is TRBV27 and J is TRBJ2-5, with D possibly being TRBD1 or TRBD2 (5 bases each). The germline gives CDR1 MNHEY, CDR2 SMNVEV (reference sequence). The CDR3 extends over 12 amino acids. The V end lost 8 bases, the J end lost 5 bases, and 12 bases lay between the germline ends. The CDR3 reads CASRGLGETQYF. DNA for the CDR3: TGTGCCAGCCGGGGCCTCGGGGAGACCCAGTACTTC.

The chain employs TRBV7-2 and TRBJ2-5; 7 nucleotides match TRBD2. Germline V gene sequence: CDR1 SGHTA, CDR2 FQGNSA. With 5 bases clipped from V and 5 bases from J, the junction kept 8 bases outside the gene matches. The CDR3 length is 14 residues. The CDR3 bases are TGTGCCAGCAGCGTACGACTAGCTTTGGAGACCCAGTACTTC. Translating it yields CASSVRLALETQYF.

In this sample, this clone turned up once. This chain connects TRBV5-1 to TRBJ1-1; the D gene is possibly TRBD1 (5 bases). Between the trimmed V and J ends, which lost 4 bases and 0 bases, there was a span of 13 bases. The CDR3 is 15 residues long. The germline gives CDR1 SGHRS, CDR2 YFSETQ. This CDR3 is CASSPTGRMNTEAFF. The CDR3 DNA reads TGCGCCAGCAGCCCAACAGGACGGATGAACACTGAAGCTTTCTTT.

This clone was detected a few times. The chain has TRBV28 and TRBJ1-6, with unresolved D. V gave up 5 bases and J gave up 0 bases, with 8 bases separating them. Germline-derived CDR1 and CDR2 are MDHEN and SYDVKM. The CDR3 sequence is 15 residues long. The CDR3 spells CASSGASSYNSPLHF. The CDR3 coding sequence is TGTGCCAGCAGTGGTGCAAGCTCCTATAATTCACCCCTCCACTTT.

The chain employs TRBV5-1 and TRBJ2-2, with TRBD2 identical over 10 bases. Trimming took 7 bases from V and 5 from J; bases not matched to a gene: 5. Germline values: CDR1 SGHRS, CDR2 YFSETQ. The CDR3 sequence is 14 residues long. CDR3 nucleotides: TGCGCCAGCTCCGGACTAGCGGTTACCGGGGAGCTGTTTTTT. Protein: CASSGLAVTGELFF.

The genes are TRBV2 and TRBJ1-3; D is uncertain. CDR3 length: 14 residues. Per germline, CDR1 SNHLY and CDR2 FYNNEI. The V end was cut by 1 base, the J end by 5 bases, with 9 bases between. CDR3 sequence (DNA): TGTGCCAGCAGTGAAGGACACGGCAGAAACACCATATATTTT. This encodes CASSEGHGRNTIYF.

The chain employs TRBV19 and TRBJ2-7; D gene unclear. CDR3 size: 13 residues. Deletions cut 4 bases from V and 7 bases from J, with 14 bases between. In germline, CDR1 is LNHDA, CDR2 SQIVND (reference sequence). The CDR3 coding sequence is TGTGCCAGTAGTACGCCCACTGCGTGGGAGCAGTACTTC. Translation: CASSTPTAWEQYF.

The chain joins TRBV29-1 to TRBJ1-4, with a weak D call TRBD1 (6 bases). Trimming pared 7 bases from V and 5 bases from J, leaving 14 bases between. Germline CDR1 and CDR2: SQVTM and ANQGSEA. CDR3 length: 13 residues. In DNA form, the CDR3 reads TGCAGCGGAAGGGGGGCCTGGAATGAAAAACTGTTTTTT. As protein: CSGRGAWNEKLFF.

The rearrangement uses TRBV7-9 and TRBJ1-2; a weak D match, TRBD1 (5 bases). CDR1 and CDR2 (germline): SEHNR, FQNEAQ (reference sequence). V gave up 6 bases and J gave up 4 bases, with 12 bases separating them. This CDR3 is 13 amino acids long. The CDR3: CASRTTGGYGYTF. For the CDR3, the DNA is TGTGCCAGCAGAACGACCGGGGGCTATGGCTACACCTTC.

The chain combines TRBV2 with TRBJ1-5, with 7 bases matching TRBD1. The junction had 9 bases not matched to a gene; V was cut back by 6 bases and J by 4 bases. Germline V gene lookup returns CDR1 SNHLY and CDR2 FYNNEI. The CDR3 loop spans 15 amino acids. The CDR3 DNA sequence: TGTGCCAGCAGCCTAAGGGACAGAAGAAATCAGCCCCAGCATTTT. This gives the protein CASSLRDRRNQPQHF.

CDR3 coding DNA: TGCGCCAGCAGCTTGGCCAGAGTAGCGGGAGGGCCGAACACCGGGGAGCTGTTTTTT. This codes for CASSLARVAGGPNTGELFF. The rearrangement uses TRBV5-1 and TRBJ2-2; 11 bases agree with TRBD2. CDR1 is SGHRS, CDR2 YFSETQ, per germline. V lost 0 bases to trimming and J lost 0 bases; unmatched junction nucleotides: 7. The CDR3 is 19 amino acids.

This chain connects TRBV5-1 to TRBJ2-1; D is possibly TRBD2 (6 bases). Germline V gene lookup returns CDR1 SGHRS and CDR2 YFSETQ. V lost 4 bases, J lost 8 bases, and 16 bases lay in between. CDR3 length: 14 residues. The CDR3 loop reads CASSPSREDDEQFF. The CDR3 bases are TGCGCCAGCAGCCCCTCCAGGGAGGATGATGAGCAGTTCTTC.

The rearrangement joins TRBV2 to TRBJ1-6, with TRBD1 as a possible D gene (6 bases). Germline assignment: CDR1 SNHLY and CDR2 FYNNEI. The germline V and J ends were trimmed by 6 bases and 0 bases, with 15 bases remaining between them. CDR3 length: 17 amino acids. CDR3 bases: TGTGCCAGCAGACAAACAGGGATGAGCTCCTATAATTCACCCCTCCACTTT. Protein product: CASRQTGMSSYNSPLHF.

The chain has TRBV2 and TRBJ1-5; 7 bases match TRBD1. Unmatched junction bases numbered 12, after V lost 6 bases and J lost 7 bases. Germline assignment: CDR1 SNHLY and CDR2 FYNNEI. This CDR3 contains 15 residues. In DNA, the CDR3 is TGTGCCAGCAGCCGAACAGGGGTCGAGTCCCAGCCCCAGCATTTT. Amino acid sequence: CASSRTGVESQPQHF.

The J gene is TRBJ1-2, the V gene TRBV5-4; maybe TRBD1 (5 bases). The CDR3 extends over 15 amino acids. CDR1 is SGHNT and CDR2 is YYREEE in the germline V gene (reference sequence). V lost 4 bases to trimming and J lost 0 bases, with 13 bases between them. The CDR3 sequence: CASSPVGGTNYGYTF. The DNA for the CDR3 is TGTGCCAGCAGCCCCGTTGGGGGTACTAACTATGGCTACACCTTC.

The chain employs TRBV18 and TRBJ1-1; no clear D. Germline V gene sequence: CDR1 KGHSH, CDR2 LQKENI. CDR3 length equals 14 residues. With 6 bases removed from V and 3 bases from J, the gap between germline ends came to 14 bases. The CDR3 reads CASSSGLLDTEAFF. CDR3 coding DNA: TGTGCCAGCTCCTCAGGACTACTTGACACTGAAGCTTTCTTT.

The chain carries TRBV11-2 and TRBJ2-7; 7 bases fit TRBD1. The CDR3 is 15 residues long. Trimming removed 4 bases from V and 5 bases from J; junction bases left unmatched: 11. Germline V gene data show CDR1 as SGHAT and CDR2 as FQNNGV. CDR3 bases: TGTGCCAGCAGCTCTTTACGGGACAGCCTACACGAGCAGTACTTC. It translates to CASSSLRDSLHEQYF.

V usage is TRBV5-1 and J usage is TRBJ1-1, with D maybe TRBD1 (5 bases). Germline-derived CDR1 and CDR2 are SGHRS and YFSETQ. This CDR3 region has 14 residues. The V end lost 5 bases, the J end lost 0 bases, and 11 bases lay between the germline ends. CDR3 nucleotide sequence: TGCGCCAGCAGATCAAAGGGGATGAACACTGAAGCTTTCTTT. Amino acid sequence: CASRSKGMNTEAFF.

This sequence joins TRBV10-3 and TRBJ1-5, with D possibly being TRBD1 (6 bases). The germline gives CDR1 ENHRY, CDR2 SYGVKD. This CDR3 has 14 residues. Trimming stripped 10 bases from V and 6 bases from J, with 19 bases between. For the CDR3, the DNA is TGTGCCAGCGGAGGGATGGGGGGCTTTCAGCCCCAGCATTTT. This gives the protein CASGGMGGFQPQHF.

The CDR3 nucleotides are TGTGCCAGCAGCTTGGGGAGAGACAGGGGCACAGATACGCAGTATTTT. It encodes CASSLGRDRGTDTQYF. This chain joins TRBV5-4 and TRBJ2-3, with 7 nucleotides matching TRBD1. CDR1 is SGHNT and CDR2 is YYREEE in the germline V gene (reference sequence). CDR3 length: 16 residues. With V trimmed by 0 bases and J by 1 base, 5 bases remained unmatched.

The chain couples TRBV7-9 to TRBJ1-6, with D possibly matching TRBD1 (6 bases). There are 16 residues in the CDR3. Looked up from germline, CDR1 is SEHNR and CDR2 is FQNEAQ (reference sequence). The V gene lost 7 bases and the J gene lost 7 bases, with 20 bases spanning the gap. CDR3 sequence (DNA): TGTGCCAGCAATAAGGGGGGGGGCTCTTACAATTCACCCCTCCACTTT. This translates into CASNKGGGSYNSPLHF.